This TCR beta chain was sequenced for a study of shared T cell receptors in the human thymus. Data came from immunoSEQ multiplex PCR; TCRdb stores just in-frame clones and leaves some out. This sample has hundreds of thousands of clones, with approximately 80% found just once. Per the germline V gene, CDR1 is MDHEN and CDR2 is SYDVKM. The trim removed 5 bases at V and 4 bases at J, leaving 14 bases unmatched. The CDR3 runs to 17 residues. These data also featured in a second study, about human thymus T cells. That paper states: Thymic material originated from resections removed in the course of corrective heart surgery. Usage of V and J genes appeared biased in thymic and blood repertoires. Among unrelated individuals, related research reported thymic repertoires that overlapped highly.

Source material: thymocytes. The clonotype was recovered from a boy under three years old with a congenital heart defect. This sequence joins TRBV28 and TRBJ2-5; 9 bases are a match to TRBD2. CDR3 residues: CASSLKVAGVSGETQYF. The CDR3, as DNA: TGTGCCAGCAGTCTCAAAGTAGCGGGAGTTAGTGGAGAGACCCAGTACTTC.